Below are 11 T cell receptor beta chains sequenced from a single sample in a study of regulatory T cells in long-lasting Graves disease (dated by TCRdb to the early 2020s). Reading the label with the study, this specimen's time point is: persistent/refractory GD, antithyroid drugs over 5 years with positive TRAb. For both TCR sequencing and RNA sequencing, RNA was extracted from PBMCs using TRIzol. Receptor amplification or capture employed multiplex PCR. Sequencing was carried out with an Illumina HiSeq 4000. TCR beta libraries were built with iRepertoire HTBI primers and Arm-PCR amplification of CDR3 regions. TCRdb itself trimmed the public reads at Q25 with fastp, ran MiXCR and retained productive beta chains. Each CDR3 protein appears once, grouped with its most common genes and DNA. Recorded for this sample are roughly 400,000 distinct CDR3 sequences; 20% to 25% of them occurred a single time. More than 20% of the sample comes from the top ten.

The source material was peripheral blood mononuclear cells (PBMCs), sampled when the disease was refractory, from a patient treated with antithyroid drugs. These TCRs come from a female donor with Graves disease.

A few counts support this clonotype. The chain has TRBV29-1 and TRBJ1-5, with 8 bases matching TRBD1. Germline CDR1 is SQVTM and CDR2 is ANQGSEA. V lost 7 bases, J lost 0 bases, and 5 bases stayed unmatched. This CDR3 has 14 amino acids. The CDR3 here is CSAATGDSNQPQHF. The CDR3 DNA reads as TGCAGCGCCGCGACAGGGGATAGCAATCAGCCCCAGCATTTT.

This clonotype was observed a few times. Just one base apart from a much larger clone, this may be a read error. The CDR3 protein is CASGYSKRGAYEQYF. The CDR3 nucleotides are TGTGCCAGCGGTTACTCGAAGAGGGGTGCCTACGAGCAGTACTTC. The V gene is TRBV6-2 or TRBV6-3, the J gene TRBJ2-7; perhaps D is TRBD1 or TRBD2 (5 bases each). The length of the CDR3 is 15 residues. CDR1 and CDR2 from the germline V gene are MNHEY and SVGEGT.

This clonotype has only a few counts. At one end the junction does not follow the germline gene, possibly because of a read error. V gene TRBV7-7 combines with J gene TRBJ2-5; D perhaps matches TRBD1 (6 bases). Per the germline V gene, CDR1 is SSHAT and CDR2 is FNYEAQ (reference sequence). This CDR3 region has 16 residues. CDR3 sequence: CASSSRTDRSRETQYF. Here the CDR3 DNA reads TGTGCTAGCAGCTCCCGGACGGACAGATCCCGAGAGACCCAGTACTTC. The entire variable domain, with the rest obtained from reference TRBV7-7 and TRBJ2-5, is as follows: GAGVSQSPRYKVTKRGQDVTLRCDPISSHATLYWYQQALGQGPEFLTYFNYEAQPDKSGLPSDRFSAERPEGSISTLTIQRTEQRDSAMYRCASSSRTDRSRETQYFGPGTRLLVL.

The chain has TRBV7-6 and TRBJ2-5, with D unresolved. The CDR3 runs 13 residues. V was shortened by 5 bases and J by 5 bases, with 12 bases between the two germline ends. The germline gives CDR1 SGHVS, CDR2 FNYEAQ. CDR3 in DNA: TGTGCCAGCAGCAGTGTCTTAGGGGAGACCCAGTACTTC. Translated: CASSSVLGETQYF.

This clonotype was counted between two and nine times. The V and J genes are TRBV7-9 and TRBJ2-5, with D unclear. Looked up from germline, CDR1 is SEHNR and CDR2 is FQNEAQ (reference sequence). The length of the CDR3 is 16 residues. V was clipped by 5 bases and J by 3 bases, with 19 bases between them. The CDR3 here is CASSRLVRSPEETQYF. The CDR3 coding sequence is TGTGCCAGCAGCCGATTGGTGCGGAGCCCTGAAGAGACCCAGTACTTC.

This clonotype was seen many times. The J gene is TRBJ2-5, the V gene TRBV4-1, with TRBD2 matching 8 bases. Germline V gene data show CDR1 as MGHRA and CDR2 as YSYEKL. V lost 4 bases and J lost 4; bases outside the gene matches: 5. The CDR3 has 14 residues. The CDR3 DNA reads as TGCGCCAGCAGCCGGAGCGGGAGTTCAGAGACCCAGTACTTC. This sequence encodes CASSRSGSSETQYF.

V gene TRBV6-1 combines with J gene TRBJ2-2; a weak D match, TRBD1 (6 bases). There are 14 residues in the CDR3. Trimming pared 7 bases from V and 6 bases from J, leaving 15 bases between. Germline V gene data show CDR1 as MNHNS and CDR2 as SASEGT. CDR3 DNA sequence: TGTGCCAGCACGGGACATCTAACCCCCGGGGAGCTGTTTTTT. Protein product: CASTGHLTPGELFF.

This rearrangement joins TRBV9 to TRBJ1-2, with D possibly being TRBD1 (5 bases). The ends were cut back, 0 bases at V and 8 bases at J, with 17 bases in the middle. This CDR3 is 15 amino acids long. CDR1 and CDR2 from the germline V gene are SGDLS and YYNGEE. The CDR3 loop is CASSVAGGQGWGYTF. The CDR3 DNA sequence: TGTGCCAGCAGCGTAGCTGGAGGGCAGGGCTGGGGCTACACCTTC. The full variable domain, its missing parts supplied by reference TRBV9 and TRBJ1-2, is DSGVTQTPKHLITATGQRVTLRCSPRSGDLSVYWYQQSLDQGLQFLIQYYNGEERAKGNILERFSAQQFPDLHSELNLSSLELGDSALYFCASSVAGGQGWGYTFGSGTRLTVV.

Turning to this clonotype: A much larger clone is a single base away; this may be a read error. The rearrangement joins TRBV11-3 to TRBJ2-5; a weak D match, TRBD1 (6 bases). V was clipped by 5 bases and J by 5 bases, with 21 bases between them. This CDR3 has 16 amino acids. The germline gives CDR1 SGHNT, CDR2 YENEEA. The CDR3 is CASSQAKAGVGETQYF. In DNA, the CDR3 is TGTGCCAGCAGCCAAGCCAAGGCAGGGGTCGGGGAGACCCAGTACTTC.

This clonotype was seen repeatedly, ten times or more. The chain uses TRBV12-3 or TRBV12-4 and TRBJ1-4; 11 bases align to TRBD1. The CDR3 is 16 residues long. The V segment lost 4 bases and the J segment 8 bases; nucleotides outside the gene matches: 9. CDR3 nucleotides: TGTGCCAGCAGTTCCGCGGGGACAGGGGGTCGGGAAAAACTGTTTTTT. It translates to CASSSAGTGGREKLFF.

The chain combines TRBV2 with TRBJ2-2, with a possible D match to TRBD2 (6 bases). V was clipped by 6 bases and J by 7 bases, with 18 bases between them. The CDR3 loop spans 15 amino acids. Germline V gene data show CDR1 as SNHLY and CDR2 as FYNNEI. CDR3 DNA: TGTGCCAGCAGCTCCTCCCGGGTCGGGGGCGGGGAGCTGTTTTTT. Translation: CASSSSRVGGGELFF.